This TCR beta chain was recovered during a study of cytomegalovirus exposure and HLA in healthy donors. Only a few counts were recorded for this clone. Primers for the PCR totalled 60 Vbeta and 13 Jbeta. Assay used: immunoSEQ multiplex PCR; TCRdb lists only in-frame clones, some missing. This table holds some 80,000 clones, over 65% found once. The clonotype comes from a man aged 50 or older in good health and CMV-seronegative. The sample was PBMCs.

CDR3 in amino acids: CSVGGRAGVTDTQYF. In DNA, the CDR3 is TGCAGCGTTGGGGGTAGAGCGGGGGTAACAGATACGCAGTATTTT. The chain links TRBV29-1 to TRBJ2-3; the match to TRBD2 covers 8 bases. The CDR3 runs 15 residues. V was clipped by 4 bases and J by 3 bases; unmatched bases: 9. The germline V gene has CDR1 SQVTM and CDR2 ANQGSEA.